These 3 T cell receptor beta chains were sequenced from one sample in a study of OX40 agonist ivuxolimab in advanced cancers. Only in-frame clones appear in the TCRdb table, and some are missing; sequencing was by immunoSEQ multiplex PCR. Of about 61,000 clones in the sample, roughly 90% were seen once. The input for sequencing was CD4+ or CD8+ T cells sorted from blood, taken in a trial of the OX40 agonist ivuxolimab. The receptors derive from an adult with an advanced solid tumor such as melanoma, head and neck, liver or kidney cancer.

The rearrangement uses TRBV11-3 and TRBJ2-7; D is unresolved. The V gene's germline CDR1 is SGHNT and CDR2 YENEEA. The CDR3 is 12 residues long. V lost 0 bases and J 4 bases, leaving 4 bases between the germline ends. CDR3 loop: CASSLDSYEQYV. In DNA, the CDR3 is TGTGCCAGCAGCTTAGATTCTTACGAGCAGTACGTC.

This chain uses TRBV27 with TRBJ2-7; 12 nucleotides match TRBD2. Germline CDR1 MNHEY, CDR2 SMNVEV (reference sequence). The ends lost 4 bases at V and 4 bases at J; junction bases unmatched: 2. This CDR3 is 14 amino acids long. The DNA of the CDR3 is TGTGCCAGCAGTTACGGGACTAGCGGGTACGAGCAGTACTTC. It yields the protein CASSYGTSGYEQYF.

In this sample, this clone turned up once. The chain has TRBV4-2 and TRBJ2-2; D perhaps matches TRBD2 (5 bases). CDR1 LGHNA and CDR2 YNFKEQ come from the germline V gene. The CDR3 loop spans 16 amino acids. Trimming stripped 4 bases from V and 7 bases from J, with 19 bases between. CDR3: CASSPKVRTPFGELFF. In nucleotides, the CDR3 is TGTGCCAGCAGCCCAAAGGTCCGGACTCCTTTCGGGGAGCTGTTTTTT.